This T cell receptor beta chain was sequenced during a study of cytomegalovirus exposure and HLA in healthy donors. About the research overall: Earlier results showed 117 million unique TCR beta sequences derived from around 170 million T cells.

This clone was observed a single time. Its antigen is unidentified. Germline values: CDR1 MNHEY, CDR2 SVGAGI. The CDR3 runs 12 residues. V was pared by 5 bases and J by 5 bases, with 8 bases between. Broader study findings: Most CMV-associated TCR beta chains appeared HLA-restricted in a later analysis. Sequencing likely caused a cluster of highly shared sequence variants. Three CMV-associated chains proved CMV antigen-specific in vitro.

A multiplex PCR was run with 60 Vbeta primers and 13 Jbeta primers. TCRdb's table, derived via immunoSEQ multiplex PCR, lists solely in-frame clones and lacks some. The table shows roughly 200,000 clones, with about four fifths occurring only once. Specimen: PBMCs. This sequence originates from a woman aged 25 to 45 in good health and CMV-seropositive. J is TRBJ2-3 and V is TRBV6-5; unclear D gene. CDR3 nucleotides: TGTGCCAGCAGTAGTAGTGGAGATACGCAGTATTTT. The encoded protein is CASSSSGDTQYF.